This TCR beta chain was documented in a study of T cells in severe cutaneous drug reactions. Study outcomes and limitations: Blister cells averaged roughly 30% and PBMC around 5% TRBV12-4 in carbamazepine-induced Stevens-Johnson syndrome or toxic epidermal necrolysis patients.

The iRepertoire multiplex PCR system with TCR subtype-specific primers built both bulk and single-cell libraries. TCRdb reworked the multiplex PCR reads into one entry per CDR3 protein, no DNA. The repertoire table contains a few thousand distinct CDR3 sequences. With respect to this clonotype: What it binds is unknown.

The CDR3 is 16 amino acids. CDR1 is SGDLS and CDR2 is YYNGEE in the germline V gene. Carbamazepine had induced Stevens-Johnson syndrome or toxic epidermal necrolysis in the sequenced donors. Sample: PBMCs. The TCR originated in a human donor with Stevens-Johnson syndrome, a severe cutaneous drug reaction. The V and J genes are TRBV9 and TRBJ1-5. CDR3 residues: CASSVVVVEANQPQHF.